This TCR beta chain was recorded in a study of beta chain features in type 1 diabetes. The CDR3 length is 15 residues. Losses at the gene ends were 4 bases for V and 1 base for J; bases not matched to a gene: 5. Per the germline V gene, CDR1 is MDHEN and CDR2 is SYDVKM. cDNA synthesis used the whole RNA isolate, giving expressed TCRB sequences. Data came from immunoSEQ multiplex PCR; TCRdb stores just in-frame clones and leaves some out. The data show 300,000 to 350,000 clones, around 8% seen once. The V gene is TRBV28, the J gene TRBJ2-3; 7 positions match TRBD2. The sequenced material came from central memory CD4+ T cells from blood. The TCR originated in a woman under 30 in good health. The CDR3 is CASSSPRGGTDTQYF. CDR3 DNA: TGTGCCAGCAGTTCCCCTCGGGGGGGCACAGATACGCAGTATTTT.